This entry concerns a single T cell receptor beta chain. The source of the sample is a study of blood T cell repertoires in COVID-19. CDR3 length equals 14 residues. Germline V gene sequence: CDR1 LGHDT, CDR2 YNNKEL (reference sequence). Trimming took 0 bases from V and 7 from J; bases not matched to a gene: 2. As processed by the authors: Reference gene primers were amplified, and this amplification served to estimate nucleated cell counts. The method was immunoSEQ multiplex PCR; TCRdb's version includes in-frame clones alone and lacks a portion of them. V, J and clone size reflect that table, while D and trimming were determined from the DNA. The table shows more than 300,000 clones, with roughly 90% occurring only once.

Sequenced material: peripheral blood. The TCR originated in a woman younger than 45 with COVID-19, enrolled during active disease. This chain links TRBV3-1 (or the pseudogene TRBV3-2) with TRBJ1-2, with 10 bases fitting TRBD1. The CDR3: CASSQETGGFGYTF. The CDR3 nucleotides read TGTGCCAGCAGCCAAGAGACAGGGGGCTTTGGCTACACCTTC.